Each of the 21 T cell receptor beta chains below was sequenced from the same sample in a study of CD8 T cells in ankylosing spondylitis. Study results and limitations: For ankylosing spondylitis blood, a TCR beta motif of about eight highly homologous variants appeared characteristic.

No cognate antigen is known for these TCRs. TCRdb independently ran MiXCR on the 5' RACE reads; one entry per CDR3 protein. The table shows under 850,000 distinct CDR3 sequences, with 15% to 20% occurring only once. Sequences were obtained from blood, either unsorted or a sorted T cell fraction (not recorded which). The receptors were gathered from a male donor with ankylosing spondylitis.

There are a few counts of this clonotype. The chain joins TRBV30 to TRBJ2-5; D is perhaps TRBD2 (5 bases). Trimming took off 5 bases at V and 4 bases at J, with 14 bases between the two ends. Germline CDR1 is GTSNPN and CDR2 is SVGIG (reference sequence). The CDR3 runs to 13 residues. The CDR3 sequence is CAWPLERVETQYF. In DNA form, the CDR3 reads TGTGCCTGGCCCCTGGAGAGGGTAGAGACCCAGTACTTC.

This clonotype was counted a few times. The chain is built from TRBV20-1 and TRBJ1-1; the D gene is possibly TRBD1 (5 bases). V lost 0 bases and J lost 5, with 19 bases in between. The germline V gene encodes CDR1 DFQATT and CDR2 SNEGSKA (reference sequence). The CDR3 length is 16 residues. CDR3 DNA sequence: TGCAGTGCTAGAGATGCGATGTGGTCAGGGTGGACTGAAGCTTTCTTT. Its translation: CSARDAMWSGWTEAFF.

V is TRBV7-3 and J is TRBJ2-5, with unresolved D. Germline assignment: CDR1 SGHTA and CDR2 FQGTGA. V dropped 0 bases and J dropped 5 bases, with 13 bases sitting between them. There are 15 residues in the CDR3. The CDR3 reads CASSLTQRARETQYF. DNA of the CDR3: TGTGCCAGCAGCTTAACCCAGCGAGCTCGGGAGACCCAGTACTTC.

This chain uses TRBV24-1 with TRBJ2-6, with D perhaps matching TRBD2 (6 bases). V was cut by 3 bases and J by 0 bases, with 20 bases left in between. Looked up from germline, CDR1 is KGHDR and CDR2 is SFDVKD. The CDR3 is 20 residues long. The CDR3 coding sequence is TGTGCCACCAGTGATAAGGGCGCGGGACCCTCGGGCTCTGGGGCCAACGTCCTGACTTTC. Residues: CATSDKGAGPSGSGANVLTF.

This clonotype has only a few counts. The chain has TRBV7-6 and TRBJ1-5; no clear D. Between the trimmed V and J ends, which lost 1 base and 4 bases, there was a span of 11 bases. The germline CDR1 and CDR2 sequences are SGHVS and FNYEAQ. The CDR3 is 15 residues long. This CDR3 is CASSLEAGPNQPQHF. The CDR3 DNA reads TGTGCCAGCAGCTTAGAGGCAGGTCCAAATCAGCCCCAGCATTTT.

This clonotype showed up just a few times. The chain is built from TRBV18 and TRBJ1-1; no clear D. V was trimmed by 2 bases and J by 7 bases, leaving 11 bases between them. The CDR3 extends over 13 amino acids. Germline CDR1 KGHSH, CDR2 LQKENI. The CDR3 DNA follows: TGTGCCAGCTCACCAGGGATGTCTGTTGAAGCTTTCTTT. It encodes CASSPGMSVEAFF.

This chain links TRBV11-2 with TRBJ2-3; 7 bases agree with TRBD2. Per the germline V gene, CDR1 is SGHAT and CDR2 is FQNNGV. CDR3 length: 13 residues. The junction had 8 bases not matched to a gene; V was cut back by 5 bases and J by 9 bases. CDR3 sequence (DNA): TGTGCCAGCAGCCCGGCCAGCGGGAACACGCAGTATTTT. This codes for CASSPASGNTQYF. The variable domain in full, with the rest retrieved from reference TRBV11-2 and TRBJ2-3, is EAGVAQSPRYKIIEKRQSVAFWCNPISGHATLYWYQQILGQGPKLLIQFQNNGVVDDSQLPKDRFSAERLKGVDSTLKIQPAKLEDSAVYLCASSPASGNTQYFGPGTRLTVL.

The V call is TRBV11-2, the J call TRBJ2-5; the D gene could be TRBD1 or TRBD2 (5 bases each). V lost 5 bases to trimming and J lost 1 base, with 17 bases between them. The CDR3 sequence is 16 residues long. Germline CDR1 SGHAT, CDR2 FQNNGV. CDR3 in amino acids: CASSPRGSSTQETQYF. Written as DNA, the CDR3 is TGTGCCAGCAGCCCCCGGGGCAGCAGTACCCAAGAGACCCAGTACTTC.

In its sample, this clonotype was seen a few times. The J gene is TRBJ1-2, the V gene TRBV3-1; D call uncertain. The length of the CDR3 is 13 residues. The germline CDR1 and CDR2 sequences are LGHDT and YNNKEL (reference sequence). V was trimmed by 1 base and J by 10 bases, leaving 13 bases between them. CDR3 sequence reads: CASSQASRMDYTF. The CDR3 nucleotides are TGTGCCAGCAGCCAAGCTTCTAGGATGGACTACACCTTC.

V gene TRBV4-1 combines with J gene TRBJ2-7; 8 bases align to TRBD1. Germline-derived CDR1 and CDR2 are MGHRA and YSYEKL. The CDR3 sequence is 15 residues long. V was clipped by 1 base and J by 3 bases; unmatched bases: 5. CDR3 DNA: TGCGCCAGCAGCCAAGCTGGACAGGGCGACTACGAGCAGTACTTC. It translates to CASSQAGQGDYEQYF.

The rearrangement links TRBV27 to TRBJ1-6; 7 bases map to TRBD1. Germline loops: CDR1 MNHEY, CDR2 SMNVEV (reference sequence). The J segment lost 10 bases and the V segment lost 2 bases, leaving 8 bases of the junction unmatched. This CDR3 is 15 amino acids long. In DNA form, the CDR3 reads TGTGCCAGCAGTTTAACAGGGGCATATGGGTCACCCCTCCACTTT. This translates into CASSLTGAYGSPLHF.

This clonotype occurred a few times. The chain has TRBV4-3 and TRBJ2-1; D is possibly TRBD2 (5 bases). Trimming stripped 1 base from V and 8 bases from J, with 15 bases between. The CDR3 has 15 residues. The germline CDR1 and CDR2 sequences are LGHNA and YSLEER. CDR3 coding DNA: TGCGCCAGCAGCCAAGTAATGAGGGAAGGCGATGAGCAGTTCTTC. Amino acid sequence: CASSQVMREGDEQFF.

This clonotype was counted many times. The chain has TRBV12-3 or TRBV12-4 and TRBJ2-5; 9 bases fit TRBD2. This CDR3 contains 12 residues. With V trimmed by 6 bases and J by 4 bases, 0 bases remained unmatched. The CDR3 protein is CASRAGGETQYF. DNA for the CDR3: TGTGCCAGCAGAGCGGGGGGAGAGACCCAGTACTTC.

This clonotype was found many times. The CDR3 protein is CASTLQYNEQFF. The CDR3 DNA sequence: TGTGCCAGCACCCTACAGTACAATGAGCAGTTCTTC. This chain links TRBV11-2 with TRBJ2-1; no reliable D call. Trimming pared 7 bases from V and 4 bases from J, leaving 8 bases between. CDR3 length: 12 residues. Germline loops: CDR1 SGHAT, CDR2 FQNNGV.

This clonotype was detected a few times. The J gene is TRBJ1-6, the V gene TRBV2; 8 nucleotides match TRBD1. This CDR3 is built from 14 residues. Germline assignment: CDR1 SNHLY and CDR2 FYNNEI. V lost 6 bases, J lost 7 bases, and 5 bases stayed unmatched. DNA of the CDR3: TGTGCCAGCAGAGGACAGGGAGAAAATTCACCCCTCCACTTT. Amino acids: CASRGQGENSPLHF.

In this sample, this clonotype turned up a few times. The V gene is TRBV4-1, the J gene TRBJ2-7, with TRBD2 identical over 16 bases. The CDR3 runs 17 residues. Losses at the gene ends were 0 bases for V and 4 bases for J; bases not matched to a gene: 3. The germline V gene has CDR1 MGHRA and CDR2 YSYEKL. The CDR3 here is CASSQEGLAGGFYEQYF. The CDR3 nucleotides read TGCGCCAGCAGCCAAGAGGGACTAGCGGGGGGGTTTTACGAGCAGTACTTC.

V gene TRBV6-2 or TRBV6-3 combines with J gene TRBJ2-1; D gene ambiguous. The CDR3 is 14 amino acids. Trimming took 2 bases from V and 4 from J, leaving 9 bases between them. Germline V gives CDR1 MNHEY, CDR2 SVGEGT. The CDR3 DNA sequence: TGTGCCAGCAGTTACGTGCCCAATTACAATGAGCAGTTCTTC. It encodes CASSYVPNYNEQFF.

In this sample, this clonotype turned up a few times. The chain joins TRBV29-1 to TRBJ1-2, with a possible D match to TRBD1 (6 bases). Germline CDR1 SQVTM, CDR2 ANQGSEA. This CDR3 region has 13 residues. Trimming pared 7 bases from V and 8 bases from J, leaving 20 bases between. In nucleotides, the CDR3 is TGCAGCGGCCGCTGGGGGACATCGCAGGGCTACACCTTC. Translated: CSGRWGTSQGYTF. Using reference TRBV29-1 and TRBJ1-2 for the parts outside the CDR3, the full variable domain is SAVISQKPSRDICQRGTSLTIQCQVDSQVTMMFWYRQQPGQSLTLIATANQGSEATYESGFVIDKFPISRPNLTFSTLTVSNMSPEDSSIYLCSGRWGTSQGYTFGSGTRLTVV.

This clonotype was counted a few times. This chain uses TRBV4-1 with TRBJ2-3; D possibly uses TRBD1 or TRBD2 (5 bases each). V was shortened by 4 bases and J by 5 bases, with 22 bases between the two germline ends. CDR1 is MGHRA and CDR2 is YSYEKL in the germline V gene. The CDR3 totals 17 residues. This chain's CDR3 is CASSRIIGTGTVDTQYF. CDR3 sequence (DNA): TGCGCCAGCAGCCGTATCATCGGGACGGGAACGGTAGATACGCAGTATTTT.

This chain uses TRBV20-1 with TRBJ2-7; 8 bases are shared with TRBD1. Per the germline V gene, CDR1 is DFQATT and CDR2 is SNEGSKA (reference sequence). The CDR3 loop spans 17 amino acids. Trimming at V came to 5 bases and at J to 3 bases, leaving 18 bases not matched to a gene. The CDR3 protein is CSAWPKDRASKLYEQYF. As DNA, the CDR3 is TGCAGTGCTTGGCCAAAGGACAGGGCCTCGAAACTCTACGAGCAGTACTTC.

This clonotype was counted only a few times. The chain couples TRBV6-5 to TRBJ2-1, with D possibly matching TRBD2 (6 bases). The V gene lost 2 bases and the J gene lost 5 bases, with 13 bases spanning the gap. Germline CDR1 and CDR2: MNHEY and SVGAGI. This CDR3 is built from 15 residues. The CDR3 is CASSYGLAENNEQFF. In DNA, the CDR3 is TGTGCCAGCAGTTACGGTTTAGCGGAGAACAATGAGCAGTTCTTC.